This TCR beta chain was identified in a study of early T cells in non-severe SARS-CoV-2 infection. The table lists this clonotype with many counts. Unique molecular identifiers (one per individual cDNA molecule) were attached. TCRdb processed the 5' RACE reads anew with MiXCR; each CDR3 protein has one entry. The data contain tens of thousands of distinct CDR3 sequences, about 11% of them seen just once; the ten biggest clones take up about 2.7%. After removal of 1 base from V and 2 bases from J, the junction contained 4 bases not matched to a gene. This CDR3 is 15 amino acids long. The chain links TRBV12-3 or TRBV12-4 to TRBJ2-5; 7 nucleotides line up with TRBD2. The sequencing here drew on whole blood, taken at baseline. The sequence derives from an adult who was a healthcare worker with PCR-confirmed SARS-CoV-2 infection or an uninfected control (not recorded which). In DNA form, the CDR3 reads TGTGCCAGCAGTTTAGGACGGGGGGTACAAGAGACCCAGTACTTC. It yields the protein CASSLGRGVQETQYF.